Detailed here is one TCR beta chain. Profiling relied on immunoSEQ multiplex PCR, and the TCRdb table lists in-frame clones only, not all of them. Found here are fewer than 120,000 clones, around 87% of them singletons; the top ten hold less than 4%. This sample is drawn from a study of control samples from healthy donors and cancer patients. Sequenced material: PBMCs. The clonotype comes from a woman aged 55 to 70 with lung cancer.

CDR3 DNA: TGTGCCAGCAGCGCACCAGCAGGAGGGGCCTTCTATGGCTACACCTTC. Amino acids: CASSAPAGGAFYGYTF. This chain links TRBV9 with TRBJ1-2; tentative D call: TRBD1 (5 bases). Trimming left V 3 bases short and J 4 bases short, with 19 bases between. The CDR3 totals 16 residues. Per the germline V gene, CDR1 is SGDLS and CDR2 is YYNGEE.